The following is a T cell receptor beta chain sequence with its context. Its target is unknown. This is likely a read error, given that the CDR3 carries no conserved phenylalanine or tryptophan at its end. This sample is drawn from a study of T-cell reconstitution after alpha-beta-depleted transplantation in children. Findings and caveats of the study: By about two months after transplant, alpha-beta T cells reportedly arose from several hundred graft clones that had expanded. T-cell numbers and diversity, one year after transplant, stemmed largely from T cells that were newly produced.

A TCRbeta library incorporating unique molecular identifiers was prepared. MiXCR, applied by TCRdb to the PCR reads, yields one record per CDR3 protein. The sample lists fewer than 250,000 distinct CDR3 sequences, over 15% seen once, with 40% to 50% in the top ten. Sequenced material: PBMCs, mostly from graft donor cells, taken 360 days after TCRalphabeta/CD19-depleted stem cell transplant. This sequence originates from a male patient between 2 and 10 years old who had a stem cell transplant for acute lymphoblastic leukemia, so the T cells may come from the graft donor.

The CDR3 DNA sequence: TGTGCCAGCAGCCAAGATTTTGGGGATACGCAGTATTCT. Protein: CASSQDFGDTQYS. The genes are TRBV4-2 and TRBJ2-3; D uncertain. Trimming took off 0 bases at V and 6 bases at J, with 7 bases between the two ends. The CDR3 runs 13 residues. CDR1 and CDR2 from the germline V gene are LGHNA and YNFKEQ.